Listed below are T cell receptor beta chains from one sample, sequenced in a study of cytomegalovirus exposure and HLA in healthy donors. Generated by immunoSEQ multiplex PCR, the TCRdb table keeps only in-frame clones and is missing some. The repertoire holds approximately 170,000 clones, with 68% as singletons. The sample was PBMCs. These receptors came from a man over 45 in good health and CMV-seronegative. Each CDR3 is given with its conserved first and last residue. Fields, in order: clone size, V gene, D gene, J gene, CDR3 protein, CDR3 DNA. D genes are given only for firm matches. Clone size is not always given. Where it is, it says once, few, many or a class for expanded clones.

abundance: NA; v_gene: TRBV27; d_gene: NA; j_gene: TRBJ1-2; CDR3aa: CASSFLPGVIGGYTF; CDR3nt: TGTGCCAGCAGTTTTCTCCCAGGGGTAATCGGCGGCTACACCTTC
abundance: NA; v_gene: TRBV10-2; d_gene: TRBD1; j_gene: TRBJ2-1; CDR3aa: CASRGDRGNNEQFF; CDR3nt: TGCGCCAGCAGGGGGGACAGGGGCAACAATGAGCAGTTCTTC
abundance: NA; v_gene: TRBV2; d_gene: NA; j_gene: TRBJ2-7; CDR3aa: CASSGTGTSYEQYF; CDR3nt: TGTGCCAGCAGTGGAACGGGTACATCCTACGAGCAGTACTTC
abundance: few; v_gene: TRBV7-2; d_gene: NA; j_gene: TRBJ1-1; CDR3aa: CASSLSRGNTEAFF; CDR3nt: TGTGCCAGCAGCTTATCTAGGGGGAACACTGAAGCTTTCTTT
abundance: NA; v_gene: TRBV4-2; d_gene: NA; j_gene: TRBJ2-7; CDR3aa: CVSSPQQGEQYF; CDR3nt: TGTGTCAGCAGCCCACAACAGGGCGAGCAGTACTTC
abundance: NA; v_gene: TRBV4-1; d_gene: NA; j_gene: TRBJ2-2; CDR3aa: CASSQETVSDTGELFF; CDR3nt: TGCGCCAGCAGCCAAGAGACGGTGAGCGACACCGGGGAGCTGTTTTTT
abundance: NA; v_gene: TRBV7-8; d_gene: NA; j_gene: TRBJ1-1; CDR3aa: CASSPQPTGSEAFF; CDR3nt: TGTGCCAGCAGCCCCCAACCCACAGGGTCTGAAGCTTTCTTT
abundance: NA; v_gene: TRBV27; d_gene: TRBD1; j_gene: TRBJ2-2; CDR3aa: CASSPRQGSTGELFF; CDR3nt: TGTGCCAGCAGTCCGCGACAGGGGAGCACCGGGGAGCTGTTTTTT
abundance: once; v_gene: TRBV19; d_gene: NA; j_gene: TRBJ2-1; CDR3aa: CASSPRQESSYNEQFF; CDR3nt: TGTGCCAGTAGTCCCCGACAGGAAAGCTCCTACAATGAGCAGTTCTTC
abundance: NA; v_gene: TRBV28; d_gene: NA; j_gene: TRBJ1-5; CDR3aa: CASSSATYSNQPQHF; CDR3nt: TGTGCCAGCAGTTCAGCGACCTATAGCAATCAGCCCCAGCATTTT
abundance: NA; v_gene: TRBV5-6; d_gene: NA; j_gene: TRBJ1-1; CDR3aa: CASGGRPAFLPEAFF; CDR3nt: TGTGCCAGCGGAGGACGCCCAGCCTTTCTCCCAGAAGCTTTCTTT
abundance: few; v_gene: TRBV6-5; d_gene: NA; j_gene: TRBJ1-3; CDR3aa: CASSIRTKGNTIYF; CDR3nt: TGTGCCAGCAGTATACGGACAAAAGGAAACACCATATATTTT
abundance: NA; v_gene: TRBV7-9; d_gene: NA; j_gene: TRBJ1-5; CDR3aa: CASSPGGLINQPQHF; CDR3nt: TGTGCCAGCAGCCCCGGGGGACTTATCAATCAGCCCCAGCATTTT
abundance: NA; v_gene: TRBV28; d_gene: NA; j_gene: TRBJ1-1; CDR3aa: CASGGLTEAFF; CDR3nt: TGTGCCAGCGGAGGGCTAACTGAAGCTTTCTTT
abundance: few; v_gene: TRBV27; d_gene: NA; j_gene: TRBJ1-5; CDR3aa: CASRTGGNGKNQPQHF; CDR3nt: TGTGCCAGCCGCACGGGGGGGAACGGGAAAAATCAGCCCCAGCATTTT
abundance: NA; v_gene: TRBV18; d_gene: NA; j_gene: TRBJ2-7; CDR3aa: CASSPRTVTEQYF; CDR3nt: TGTGCCAGCTCTCCACGGACAGTCACCGAGCAGTACTTC
abundance: NA; v_gene: TRBV2; d_gene: TRBD1; j_gene: TRBJ2-7; CDR3aa: CASSSDRGHEQYF; CDR3nt: TGTGCCAGCAGTTCCGACAGGGGCCACGAGCAGTACTTC
abundance: NA; v_gene: TRBV19; d_gene: TRBD1; j_gene: TRBJ1-6; CDR3aa: CASSVGQVNNSPLHF; CDR3nt: TGTGCCAGTAGCGTGGGACAGGTGAATAATTCACCCCTCCACTTT
abundance: NA; v_gene: TRBV28; d_gene: NA; j_gene: TRBJ1-2; CDR3aa: CASSLWQEPYTF; CDR3nt: TGTGCCAGCAGTTTATGGCAGGAACCCTACACCTTC
abundance: NA; v_gene: TRBV15; d_gene: TRBD2; j_gene: TRBJ2-3; CDR3aa: CATSRKSAGAPTDTQYF; CDR3nt: TGTGCCACCAGCAGAAAGTCAGCGGGGGCCCCCACAGATACGCAGTATTTT
abundance: NA; v_gene: TRBV19; d_gene: NA; j_gene: TRBJ1-6; CDR3aa: CASSSWARGRGNSPLHF; CDR3nt: TGTGCCAGTAGTTCGTGGGCTAGGGGCCGTGGTAATTCACCCCTCCACTTT
abundance: NA; v_gene: TRBV9; d_gene: NA; j_gene: TRBJ1-6; CDR3aa: CASSVGLANNSPLHF; CDR3nt: TGTGCCAGCAGCGTAGGCCTAGCTAATAATTCACCCCTCCACTTT
abundance: NA; v_gene: TRBV9; d_gene: TRBD1; j_gene: TRBJ2-7; CDR3aa: CASSVLGTGGEQYF; CDR3nt: TGTGCCAGCAGCGTGTTGGGGACAGGGGGTGAGCAGTACTTC
abundance: NA; v_gene: TRBV7-9; d_gene: TRBD1; j_gene: TRBJ2-2; CDR3aa: CASSFNRGLGELFF; CDR3nt: TGTGCCAGCAGCTTCAACAGGGGTTTAGGGGAGCTGTTTTTT
abundance: NA; v_gene: TRBV5-1; d_gene: NA; j_gene: TRBJ2-5; CDR3aa: CASSLSGEETQYF; CDR3nt: TGCGCCAGCAGCTTGTCGGGGGAGGAGACCCAGTACTTC
abundance: few; v_gene: TRBV6-6; d_gene: NA; j_gene: TRBJ1-5; CDR3aa: CASSDRIPNQPQHF; CDR3nt: TGTGCCAGCAGCGACAGGATCCCCAATCAGCCCCAGCATTTT
abundance: NA; v_gene: TRBV2; d_gene: TRBD2; j_gene: TRBJ2-5; CDR3aa: CASAPPRLAGRQETQYF; CDR3nt: TGTGCCAGCGCCCCTCCCCGGCTAGCGGGGAGACAAGAGACCCAGTACTTC
abundance: NA; v_gene: TRBV7-2; d_gene: NA; j_gene: TRBJ2-3; CDR3aa: CASSLAGASTDTQYF; CDR3nt: TGTGCCAGCAGCTTAGCGGGGGCTAGCACAGATACGCAGTATTTT
abundance: NA; v_gene: TRBV5-4; d_gene: TRBD2; j_gene: TRBJ2-5; CDR3aa: CASSLPTSGGKTQYF; CDR3nt: TGTGCCAGCAGCTTGCCGACTAGCGGGGGAAAGACCCAGTACTTC
abundance: NA; v_gene: TRBV7-2; d_gene: NA; j_gene: TRBJ1-2; CDR3aa: CASSFGAGGYTF; CDR3nt: TGTGCCAGCAGCTTTGGCGCAGGAGGCTACACCTTC
abundance: once; v_gene: TRBV7-9; d_gene: TRBD1; j_gene: TRBJ2-3; CDR3aa: CASSRDRGADTQYF; CDR3nt: TGTGCCAGCAGCCGGGACAGGGGAGCAGATACGCAGTATTTT
abundance: NA; v_gene: TRBV7-3; d_gene: NA; j_gene: TRBJ1-6; CDR3aa: CASSSNRDSSPLHF; CDR3nt: TGTGCCAGCAGCTCCAACCGCGACAGTTCACCCCTCCACTTT
abundance: NA; v_gene: TRBV9; d_gene: TRBD1; j_gene: TRBJ1-1; CDR3aa: CASSRTGGETEAFF; CDR3nt: TGTGCCAGCAGCCGGACAGGGGGCGAGACTGAAGCTTTCTTT
abundance: NA; v_gene: TRBV5-1; d_gene: NA; j_gene: TRBJ1-1; CDR3aa: CASSLAAGFEAFF; CDR3nt: TGCGCCAGCAGCTTGGCCGCAGGGTTTGAAGCTTTCTTT
abundance: NA; v_gene: TRBV6-5; d_gene: TRBD2; j_gene: TRBJ2-7; CDR3aa: CASSWGTSGVLYEQYF; CDR3nt: TGTGCCAGCAGTTGGGGGACTAGCGGGGTATTATACGAGCAGTACTTC
abundance: NA; v_gene: TRBV5-1; d_gene: TRBD2; j_gene: TRBJ2-1; CDR3aa: CASSVVGTSGGAWREQFF; CDR3nt: TGCGCCAGCAGCGTAGTGGGGACTAGCGGGGGGGCCTGGCGAGAGCAGTTCTTC
abundance: NA; v_gene: TRBV28; d_gene: TRBD1; j_gene: TRBJ2-7; CDR3aa: CASSSTGVDYEQYF; CDR3nt: TGTGCCAGCAGTTCGACAGGGGTCGACTACGAGCAGTACTTC
abundance: few; v_gene: TRBV10-3; d_gene: NA; j_gene: TRBJ2-7; CDR3aa: CAIGARRDEQYF; CDR3nt: TGTGCCATCGGGGCCCGAAGGGATGAGCAGTACTTC
abundance: NA; v_gene: TRBV5-4; d_gene: TRBD1; j_gene: TRBJ2-7; CDR3aa: CASSTLPRDRGRLVVNEQYF; CDR3nt: TGTGCCAGCAGCACCCTTCCCCGGGACAGGGGGCGCTTGGTCGTAAACGAGCAGTACTTC
abundance: NA; v_gene: TRBV4-1; d_gene: NA; j_gene: TRBJ1-2; CDR3aa: CASSRESGGYTF; CDR3nt: TGCGCCAGCAGTCGGGAGTCGGGTGGCTACACCTTC
abundance: NA; v_gene: TRBV5-4; d_gene: TRBD1; j_gene: TRBJ2-5; CDR3aa: CASSSRGRQETQYF; CDR3nt: TGTGCCAGCAGCTCCAGGGGGAGACAAGAGACCCAGTACTTC
abundance: NA; v_gene: TRBV28; d_gene: NA; j_gene: TRBJ1-2; CDR3aa: CASSTLGAEGYGYTF; CDR3nt: TGTGCCAGCAGTACCCTGGGTGCAGAGGGCTATGGCTACACCTTC
abundance: NA; v_gene: TRBV6-5; d_gene: TRBD1; j_gene: TRBJ1-6; CDR3aa: CASRPGTGRSPLHF; CDR3nt: TGTGCCAGCAGGCCCGGGACAGGTCGCTCACCCCTCCACTTT
abundance: many; v_gene: TRBV4-3; d_gene: NA; j_gene: TRBJ1-6; CDR3aa: CASSSGVSNSPLHF; CDR3nt: TGCGCCAGCTCCTCGGGGGTCTCGAATTCACCCCTCCACTTT
abundance: few; v_gene: TRBV15; d_gene: TRBD2; j_gene: TRBJ2-2; CDR3aa: CATSSLWTSGGLNTGELFF; CDR3nt: TGTGCCACCAGCAGCCTGTGGACTAGCGGGGGGCTTAACACCGGGGAGCTGTTTTTT
abundance: NA; v_gene: TRBV5-4; d_gene: TRBD1; j_gene: TRBJ1-1; CDR3aa: CASSLPRDSSTEAFF; CDR3nt: TGTGCCAGCAGCTTGCCTAGGGACAGCTCCACTGAAGCTTTCTTT
abundance: once; v_gene: TRBV25-1; d_gene: TRBD1; j_gene: TRBJ1-2; CDR3aa: CASSAGTGGNYGYTF; CDR3nt: TGTGCCAGCAGTGCCGGGACAGGGGGCAATTATGGCTACACCTTC
abundance: NA; v_gene: TRBV9; d_gene: TRBD1; j_gene: TRBJ2-7; CDR3aa: CASSVGTGYSYEQYF; CDR3nt: TGTGCCAGCAGCGTAGGGACAGGGTACAGCTACGAGCAGTACTTC
abundance: NA; v_gene: TRBV25-1; d_gene: NA; j_gene: TRBJ2-7; CDR3aa: CASSEYGGSYEQYF; CDR3nt: TGTGCCAGCAGTGAATATGGAGGGTCCTACGAGCAGTACTTC
abundance: NA; v_gene: TRBV19; d_gene: NA; j_gene: TRBJ2-7; CDR3aa: CASSPGTLYSYEQYF; CDR3nt: TGTGCCAGTAGTCCAGGGACATTGTACTCCTACGAGCAGTACTTC
abundance: NA; v_gene: TRBV9; d_gene: NA; j_gene: TRBJ2-3; CDR3aa: CASSPDSHPSTQYF; CDR3nt: TGTGCCAGCAGCCCCGACTCCCACCCAAGTACGCAGTATTTT
abundance: NA; v_gene: TRBV5-4; d_gene: TRBD1; j_gene: TRBJ2-6; CDR3aa: CASSLRDRARGANVLTF; CDR3nt: TGTGCCAGCAGCTTGAGGGACAGGGCGCGCGGGGCCAACGTCCTGACTTTC
abundance: NA; v_gene: TRBV11-3; d_gene: TRBD1; j_gene: TRBJ2-2; CDR3aa: CASSLVQGGAGELFF; CDR3nt: TGTGCCAGCAGCTTAGTACAGGGGGGCGCCGGGGAGCTGTTTTTT
abundance: once; v_gene: TRBV5-1; d_gene: TRBD1; j_gene: TRBJ1-1; CDR3aa: CASSFTGGMDTEAFF; CDR3nt: TGCGCCAGCAGCTTCACAGGGGGCATGGACACTGAAGCTTTCTTT
abundance: NA; v_gene: TRBV4-3; d_gene: TRBD2; j_gene: TRBJ2-1; CDR3aa: CASSPVNGAGENEQFF; CDR3nt: TGCGCCAGCAGCCCAGTGAACGGAGCGGGGGAAAATGAGCAGTTCTTC
abundance: few; v_gene: TRBV7-2; d_gene: NA; j_gene: TRBJ1-3; CDR3aa: CASSLVRGGLAGNTIYF; CDR3nt: TGTGCCAGCAGCTTAGTGCGCGGGGGGTTGGCTGGAAACACCATATATTTT
abundance: NA; v_gene: TRBV7-2; d_gene: TRBD1; j_gene: TRBJ1-2; CDR3aa: CASSSSGQGNYGYTF; CDR3nt: TGTGCCAGCAGCTCTTCGGGACAGGGAAACTATGGCTACACCTTC